This T cell receptor (beta chain) was captured in a study of T cells after posttransplantation cyclophosphamide. Study-level points and caveats: After PTCy, TRB diversity resembled that of CNI/methotrexate controls. Tissue-infiltrating T cells from skin or gut overlapped little with blood T cells. Later post-transplant blood repertoires were often dominated by donor CD8+ memory clones.

Profiling relied on immunoSEQ multiplex PCR, and the TCRdb table lists in-frame clones only, not all of them. The data contain fewer than 25,000 clones, around 92% of them singletons. Methotrexate plus calcineurin inhibitor accompanied controls' myeloablative marrow transplants; sampling was 1 year later. The CDR3 spans 12 residues. V lost 1 base and J 6 bases, leaving 6 bases between the germline ends. CDR1 and CDR2 from the germline V gene are MGHRA and YSYEKL. This clone was counted a single time. What it recognizes is unknown. The gene calls are TRBV4-1 and TRBJ1-2; tentatively, D is TRBD1 (6 bases). This material consisted of PBMCs, taken after an allogeneic stem cell transplant with a calcineurin inhibitor and methotrexate. This receptor was taken from a female patient aged 50 to 65 who received an allogeneic stem cell transplant from an unrelated donor, was CMV-positive, and had chronic GVHD only. Some T cells may have come from the graft donor. The CDR3 DNA is TGCGCCAGCAGCCAAGCAGGGGATGGCTACACCTTC. Amino acids: CASSQAGDGYTF.